The 29 T cell receptor beta chains reported below all come from one sample, sequenced in a study of blood T cell repertoires in COVID-19. TCRdb's copy holds only in-frame clones and misses some; the assay was immunoSEQ multiplex PCR. Here the sample spans about 37,000 clones, roughly 90% being singletons. The sample was peripheral blood. The receptor set was obtained from a man in his fifties or sixties with active COVID-19.

CDR3 sequence reads: CASSEAWTGGPDYSNQPQHF. Here the CDR3 DNA reads TGTGCCAGCAGTGAAGCGTGGACAGGCGGACCCGATTATAGCAATCAGCCCCAGCATTTT. V and J are TRBV2 and TRBJ1-5, with 7 bases lining up with TRBD1. V gave up 0 bases and J gave up 0 bases; unmatched junction bases: 14. The V gene's germline CDR1 is SNHLY and CDR2 FYNNEI. There are 20 residues in the CDR3.

This chain connects TRBV7-3 to TRBJ2-1, with 9 bases fitting TRBD1. This CDR3 is 14 amino acids long. V was pared by 4 bases and J by 7 bases, with 5 bases of the junction left unmatched. Germline V CDR1 and CDR2: SGHTA, FQGTGA. In DNA, the CDR3 is TGTGCCAGCAGCTCGGGACAGGGTAATAATGAGCAGTTCTTC. Amino acid sequence: CASSSGQGNNEQFF.

Details on this clone: A read error may be the cause here, since a much bigger clone is one base away. The chain combines TRBV10-1 with TRBJ2-3, with 11 bases identical to TRBD2. Germline V gives CDR1 WNHNN, CDR2 SYGVQD (reference sequence). The CDR3 is 15 amino acids. The ends lost 4 bases at V and 0 bases at J; junction bases unmatched: 0. For the CDR3, the DNA is TGCGCCAGCAGTGGGACTAGCGGGAGCACAGATACGCAGTATTTT. Translating it yields CASSGTSGSTDTQYF.

The chain recombines TRBV6-5 with TRBJ1-1; D may be TRBD1 (5 bases). The CDR3 is 13 amino acids. The ends were cut back, 5 bases at V and 4 bases at J, with 11 bases in the middle. CDR1 and CDR2 from the germline V gene are MNHEY and SVGAGI. The CDR3 loop is CASSRVGGTEAFF. For the CDR3, the DNA is TGTGCCAGCAGTAGGGTCGGGGGCACTGAAGCTTTCTTT.

This chain joins TRBV5-6 and TRBJ2-7, with 9 bases matching TRBD1. Germline trimming cut 4 bases from V and 4 bases from J; bases unmatched to any gene: 6. Germline CDR1 reads SGHDT; CDR2 reads YYEEEE. The CDR3 has 14 residues. Here the CDR3 DNA reads TGTGCCAGCAGCGCCGGACAGGGGTTTTACGAGCAGTACTTC. Residues: CASSAGQGFYEQYF.

This chain connects TRBV18 to TRBJ1-4; a weak D match, TRBD1 (6 bases). Trimming cost V 6 bases and J 3 bases, with 14 bases left between them. CDR1 is KGHSH and CDR2 is LQKENI in the germline V gene. The CDR3 extends over 15 amino acids. In nucleotides, the CDR3 is TGTGCCAGCTCTCTCAACCAGGGGTCTAATGAAAAACTGTTTTTT. Encoded protein: CASSLNQGSNEKLFF.

V is TRBV10-2 and J is TRBJ2-6; 9 bases map to TRBD1. CDR1 and CDR2 from the germline V gene are WSHSY and SAAADI. This CDR3 region has 16 residues. V lost 7 bases, J lost 3 bases, and 7 bases stayed unmatched. The CDR3 DNA sequence: TGCGCCAGCAAGGAGACAGGGGGGTATGGGGCCAACGTCCTGACTTTC. Protein product: CASKETGGYGANVLTF.

The chain has TRBV5-4 and TRBJ2-3; D call uncertain. V gave up 3 bases and J gave up 0 bases, with 5 bases separating them. CDR1 SGHNT and CDR2 YYREEE come from the germline V gene (reference sequence). This CDR3 comprises 13 residues. CDR3 DNA: TGTGCCAGCAGCTCCGGGAGCACAGATACGCAGTATTTT. Translating gives CASSSGSTDTQYF.

The chain has TRBV14 and TRBJ2-5; TRBD2 might be the D (5 bases). The germline V gene has CDR1 SGHDN and CDR2 FVKESK. V was trimmed by 4 bases and J by 1 base, leaving 16 bases between them. This CDR3 is built from 16 residues. The CDR3 region is CASSLRFGSAQETQYF. CDR3 DNA: TGTGCCAGCAGCCTCAGGTTTGGTAGCGCCCAAGAGACCCAGTACTTC.

The chain employs TRBV6-4 and TRBJ1-1; 7 bases align to TRBD1. The CDR3 covers 16 residues. The V and J ends lost 6 bases and 7 bases, in that order; junction bases with no gene match: 17. Germline V gene sequence: CDR1 MRHNA, CDR2 SNTAGT. CDR3 amino acids: CASRLGDKKGANEAFF. In DNA, the CDR3 is TGTGCCAGCAGGCTAGGGGACAAAAAGGGGGCAAATGAAGCTTTCTTT.

CDR3 loop: CASSLGGPSGRAGEQFF. CDR3 DNA sequence: TGTGCCAGCAGCTTAGGGGGACCTAGCGGGAGGGCCGGTGAGCAGTTCTTC. The rearrangement uses TRBV7-9 and TRBJ2-1; 12 bases agree with TRBD2. Germline V gene lookup returns CDR1 SEHNR and CDR2 FQNEAQ (reference sequence). The length of the CDR3 is 17 residues. V was clipped by 1 base and J by 9 bases; unmatched bases: 10.

This clone is categorized as medium-sized. CDR3 coding DNA: TGTGCCAGCAGCCCGACCGGACTAGCGGATGTATTTAATGAGCAGTTCTTC. Amino acids: CASSPTGLADVFNEQFF. V usage is TRBV9 and J usage is TRBJ2-1; 10 nucleotides agree with TRBD2. Germline trimming cut 4 bases from V and 7 bases from J; bases unmatched to any gene: 14. Germline CDR1 is SGDLS and CDR2 is YYNGEE. This CDR3 has 17 residues.

V usage is TRBV28 and J usage is TRBJ2-3; 7 nucleotides line up with TRBD2. The germline CDR1 and CDR2 sequences are MDHEN and SYDVKM. The CDR3 is made up of 17 amino acids. Losses at the gene ends were 8 bases for V and 0 bases for J; bases not matched to a gene: 14. The CDR3 DNA reads TGTGCCAGCGTTCTATCCCTGGGGGGGGAAAGCACAGATACGCAGTATTTT. It codes for CASVLSLGGESTDTQYF.

V gene TRBV12-3 or TRBV12-4 combines with J gene TRBJ1-5; D unclear. The V and J ends lost 5 bases and 8 bases respectively, with 13 bases between them. The CDR3 loop spans 13 amino acids. The CDR3 bases are TGTGCCAGCAGTCAGCTCCCCGGGGAGCCCCAGCATTTT. Amino acids: CASSQLPGEPQHF.

This chain connects TRBV18 to TRBJ2-3; D possibly corresponds to TRBD2 (5 bases). The CDR3 covers 14 residues. The V gene lost 1 base and the J gene lost 2 bases, with 7 bases spanning the gap. The germline V gene encodes CDR1 KGHSH and CDR2 LQKENI. CDR3 loop: CASSPQRTTDTQYF. CDR3 DNA: TGTGCCAGCTCACCACAGCGGACCACAGATACGCAGTATTTT.

This rearrangement joins TRBV19 to TRBJ1-2; 9 positions match TRBD1. The CDR3 covers 19 residues. The germline CDR1 and CDR2 sequences are LNHDA and SQIVND (reference sequence). The V gene end was trimmed by 1 base and the J gene end by 0 bases; junction bases not matched to a gene: 12. The CDR3 bases are TGTGCCAGTAGTATAGGCCACAGGGGGCCGTCTTCGTCTAACTATGGCTACACCTTC. Residues: CASSIGHRGPSSSNYGYTF.

This chain links TRBV11-2 with TRBJ1-1; D possibly corresponds to TRBD1 (5 bases). Looked up from germline, CDR1 is SGHAT and CDR2 is FQNNGV. V was pared by 3 bases and J by 4 bases, with 12 bases between. The CDR3 runs 14 residues. CDR3 in amino acids: CASSLGGLGTEAFF. Written as DNA, the CDR3 is TGTGCCAGCAGCTTGGGGGGGTTGGGCACTGAAGCTTTCTTT.

The gene calls are TRBV11-2 and TRBJ2-3, with D maybe TRBD1 (6 bases). Trimming took off 1 base at V and 2 bases at J, with 16 bases between the two ends. Looked up from germline, CDR1 is SGHAT and CDR2 is FQNNGV. This CDR3 is 17 amino acids long. The DNA of the CDR3 is TGTGCCAGCAGCTTAGGTTACCAGGGGCCCCCCACAGATACGCAGTATTTT. This codes for CASSLGYQGPPTDTQYF.

The CDR3 DNA reads TGTGCCAGCAGCCCCAGACAGCAAGAGACCCAGTACTTC. It translates to CASSPRQQETQYF. The chain recombines TRBV7-8 with TRBJ2-5; D possibly corresponds to TRBD1 (5 bases). The CDR3 length is 13 residues. V shed 5 bases and J shed 2 bases, with 9 bases lying between them. Germline CDR1 SGHVS, CDR2 FQNEAQ.

This rearrangement joins TRBV7-3 to TRBJ1-3, with no clear D. V shed 2 bases and J shed 0 bases, with 8 bases lying between them. This CDR3 has 15 amino acids. Germline CDR1 is SGHTA and CDR2 is FQGTGA. In nucleotides, the CDR3 is TGTGCCAGCAGCTTAGCCCGAGACTCTGGAAACACCATATATTTT. As protein: CASSLARDSGNTIYF.

This clone was seen only a few times. The gene calls are TRBV3-1 (or the pseudogene TRBV3-2) and TRBJ1-1; D remains unclear. The V gene lost 0 bases and the J gene lost 4 bases, with 6 bases spanning the gap. CDR1 LGHDT and CDR2 YNNKEL come from the germline V gene (reference sequence). CDR3 length equals 13 residues. This CDR3 is CASSQDTGTEAFF. DNA of the CDR3: TGTGCCAGCAGCCAAGATACGGGCACTGAAGCTTTCTTT.

The rearrangement uses TRBV29-1 and TRBJ2-7; 13 bases line up with TRBD2. CDR1 and CDR2 from the germline V gene are SQVTM and ANQGSEA. This CDR3 comprises 14 residues. The trim removed 5 bases at V and 1 base at J, leaving 2 bases unmatched. CDR3 DNA: TGCAGCGTTAAGGGACTAGCGGGATCCTACGAGCAGTACTTC. Its protein product is CSVKGLAGSYEQYF.

The chain employs TRBV4-1 and TRBJ1-2, with 7 positions matching TRBD1. From germline, CDR1 is MGHRA and CDR2 YSYEKL. The CDR3 has 15 amino acids. J was trimmed by 0 bases and V by 4 bases; bases with no gene match: 5. Written as DNA, the CDR3 is TGCGCCAGCAGCCCCACAGGGGTATCTAACTATGGCTACACCTTC. This translates into CASSPTGVSNYGYTF.

The chain is built from TRBV5-1 and TRBJ2-2, with D tentatively TRBD1 (6 bases). V dropped 6 bases and J dropped 6 bases, with 24 bases sitting between them. Looked up from germline, CDR1 is SGHRS and CDR2 is YFSETQ. This CDR3 is 17 amino acids long. Here the CDR3 reads CASTRSSGQGMAGELFF. The CDR3 DNA follows: TGCGCCAGCACCCGTTCTTCGGGGCAGGGGATGGCCGGGGAGCTGTTTTTT.

The J gene is TRBJ2-5, the V gene TRBV5-6; D unclear. V lost 1 base and J 5 bases, leaving 3 bases between the germline ends. The CDR3 extends over 11 amino acids. Germline CDR1 reads SGHDT; CDR2 reads YYEEEE. CDR3 nucleotides: TGTGCCAGCAGCTTGTCGGAGACCCAGTACTTC. Encoded protein: CASSLSETQYF.

J is TRBJ2-5 and V is TRBV30, with TRBD1 matching 10 bases. This CDR3 spans 14 amino acids. Germline V gene data show CDR1 as GTSNPN and CDR2 as SVGIG (reference sequence). Trimming at V came to 8 bases and at J to 4 bases, leaving 10 bases not matched to a gene. Written as DNA, the CDR3 is TGTGCCCTATCGGACAGGGGGAACGGAGAGACCCAGTACTTC. This translates into CALSDRGNGETQYF.

The CDR3 DNA sequence: TGTGCCAGCAGCCCATCCGCGGGACAGCCCAATGAAAAACTGTTTTTT. Translated, it gives CASSPSAGQPNEKLFF. This chain links TRBV11-2 with TRBJ1-4; 7 nucleotides align to TRBD1. Trimming at V came to 5 bases and at J to 5 bases, leaving 11 bases not matched to a gene. The CDR3 contains 16 residues. Germline lookup yields CDR1 SGHAT and CDR2 FQNNGV.

This chain joins TRBV21-1 and TRBJ1-4; whether TRBD1, the table's D call, matches the DNA was not checked. TRBV21-1 is a pseudogene. There are 18 residues in the CDR3. Here the CDR3 reads CARKATGLCFGLNEKLFF. The CDR3 DNA follows: TGTGCCAGGAAAGCGACAGGCCTTTGTTTTGGATTAAACGAAAAACTGTTTTTT.

This clone is classed as medium-sized (0.01 to 0.1%). The V call is TRBV27, the J call TRBJ2-7; tentative D call: TRBD1 (7 bases). Germline CDR1 MNHEY, CDR2 SMNVEV (reference sequence). The CDR3 runs 13 residues. V gave up 4 bases and J gave up 7 bases, with 14 bases separating them. CDR3 bases: TGTGCCAGCAGTTCGACTTCAGGGGGGGAGCAGTACTTC. Protein: CASSSTSGGEQYF.